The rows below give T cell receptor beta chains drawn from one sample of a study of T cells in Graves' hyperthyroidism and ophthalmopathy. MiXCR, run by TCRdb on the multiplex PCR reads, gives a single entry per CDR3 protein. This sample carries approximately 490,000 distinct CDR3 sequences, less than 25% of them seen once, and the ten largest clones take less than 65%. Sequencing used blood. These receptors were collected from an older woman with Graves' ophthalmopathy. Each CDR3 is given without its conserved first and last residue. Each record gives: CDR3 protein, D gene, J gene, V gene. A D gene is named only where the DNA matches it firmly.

ASSKAVTYEQY,.,TRBJ2-7,TRBV12-3/TRBV12-4
ASSSTQGNQPQH,TRBD1,TRBJ1-5,TRBV6-2/TRBV6-3
ASSLGHSGLAGELF,.,TRBJ2-2,TRBV19
AWSVGGTEETQY,.,TRBJ2-5,TRBV30
ASSEAGYEQY,.,TRBJ2-7,TRBV2
ASSERANRVVAF,.,TRBJ1-1,TRBV6-1
ASSSGGAYYGYT,TRBD1,TRBJ1-2,TRBV27
ASGLVTPEAF,.,TRBJ1-1,TRBV12-5
ASSLDREAYGYT,.,TRBJ1-2,TRBV5-1
ASSPVGHGYT,.,TRBJ1-2,TRBV9
AWGGQGSDEQY,TRBD1,TRBJ2-7,TRBV30
SAGPQKNNSPLH,.,TRBJ1-6,TRBV29-1
ASSPAGGGNQPQH,.,TRBJ1-5,TRBV27
ATSGTSYTGELF,TRBD2,TRBJ2-2,TRBV24-1
ASRTSLLYNEQF,TRBD2,TRBJ2-1,TRBV6-1
ASSYNFAGNSYEQY,.,TRBJ2-7,TRBV6-5
ASSRLGGNEQF,.,TRBJ2-1,TRBV5-1